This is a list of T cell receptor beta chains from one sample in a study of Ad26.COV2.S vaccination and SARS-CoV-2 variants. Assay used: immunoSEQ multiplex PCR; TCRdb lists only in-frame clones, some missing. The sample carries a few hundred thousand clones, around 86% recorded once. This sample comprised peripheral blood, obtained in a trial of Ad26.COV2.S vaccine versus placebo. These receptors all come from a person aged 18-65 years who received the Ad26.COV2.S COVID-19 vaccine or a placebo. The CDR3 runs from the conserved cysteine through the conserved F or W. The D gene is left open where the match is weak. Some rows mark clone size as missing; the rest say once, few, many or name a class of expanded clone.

CASRSDRGRSYEQYF TGTGCCAGCAGATCGGACAGGGGGCGTTCCTACGAGCAGTACTTC TRBD1 TRBV6-5 . TRBJ2-7
CASSLETLLGELFF TGTGCCAGCAGCTTAGAAACTCTACTCGGGGAGCTGTTTTTT . TRBV7-6 . TRBJ2-2
CAWSTGGSQPQHF TGTGCCTGGAGCACAGGGGGAAGTCAGCCCCAGCATTTT TRBD1 TRBV30 once TRBJ1-5
CASSNLDRGKGNEQFF TGCGCCAGCAGCAACCTAGACAGGGGAAAGGGCAATGAGCAGTTCTTC TRBD1 TRBV4-1 . TRBJ2-1
CASSTRAGIETQYF TGTGCCAGCAGTACGCGGGCGGGTATAGAGACCCAGTACTTC . TRBV6-2/TRBV6-3 . TRBJ2-5
CASSQDRDGTGNNEQFF TGCGCCAGCAGCCAAGATAGGGACGGGACTGGCAACAATGAGCAGTTCTTC . TRBV4-3 . TRBJ2-1
CSVGQGRTEAFF TGCAGCGTTGGACAGGGAAGGACTGAAGCTTTCTTT TRBD1 TRBV29-1 . TRBJ1-1
CASSVEEETYEQYF TGTGCCAGCAGCGTAGAGGAAGAGACTTACGAGCAGTACTTC . TRBV9 . TRBJ2-7
CASSPPGTAVGEKLFF TGTGCCAGCTCACCACCCGGGACCGCGGTTGGGGAAAAACTGTTTTTT . TRBV18 . TRBJ1-4
CASSDGSGGAVRTDTQYF TGTGCCAGCAGTGATGGGTCGGGGGGGGCTGTGCGCACAGATACGCAGTATTTT TRBD2 TRBV25-1 once TRBJ2-3
CASSLNPPQGGDSPLHF TGTGCCAGCAGCTTAAACCCCCCCCAGGGAGGCGATTCACCCCTCCACTTT . TRBV7-3 . TRBJ1-6
CASSAEGTYYGYTF TGTGCCAGCAGTGCCGAGGGGACATACTATGGCTACACCTTC . TRBV25-1 . TRBJ1-2
CASTRGTGTGVREQYF TGTGCCAGCACCAGAGGTACAGGGACAGGGGTTCGCGAGCAGTACTTC TRBD1 TRBV7-9 . TRBJ2-7
CASSQTGGAPEAFF TGTGCCAGTAGTCAGACAGGGGGCGCACCTGAAGCTTTCTTT TRBD1 TRBV19 . TRBJ1-1
CASGLVLAQGYNQPQHF TGTGCTAGTGGTTTGGTCTTAGCCCAGGGATACAATCAGCCCCAGCATTTT . TRBV12-5 few TRBJ1-5
CASGTEGSYEQYF TGTGCCAGCGGGACAGAAGGCTCCTACGAGCAGTACTTC TRBD1 TRBV19 . TRBJ2-7
CASSLTKREVDTQYF TGCGCCAGCAGCTTGACTAAAAGGGAAGTAGATACGCAGTATTTT . TRBV5-1 . TRBJ2-3
CASSQGGGITDTQYF TGTGCCAGCAGCCAAGGTGGGGGGATCACAGATACGCAGTATTTT . TRBV3-1/TRBV3-2 . TRBJ2-3
CASSQGGAGGRTDTQYF TGCGCCAGCAGCCAAGGAGGAGCGGGGGGAAGGACAGATACGCAGTATTTT TRBD2 TRBV4-3 once TRBJ2-3
CASSLTLDEQYF TGTGCCAGCAGCTTGACGCTCGACGAGCAGTACTTC . TRBV5-5 . TRBJ2-7
CASSLQGGNSNQPQHF TGTGCCAGCAGTTTACAGGGGGGCAATAGCAATCAGCCCCAGCATTTT TRBD1 TRBV27 . TRBJ1-5
CASSLLEGAGTDTQYF TGTGCCAGCAGCTTACTTGAGGGGGCAGGCACAGATACGCAGTATTTT TRBD1 TRBV7-9 . TRBJ2-3
CASSLEASGANVLTF TGCGCCAGCAGCTTGGAAGCCTCTGGGGCCAACGTCCTGACTTTC . TRBV5-1 . TRBJ2-6
CASSLRADSSYNEQFF TGTGCCAGCAGCCTCCGGGCGGACTCCTCCTACAATGAGCAGTTCTTC . TRBV7-9 . TRBJ2-1
CASSWTDQPQHF TGTGCCAGTAGTTGGACAGATCAGCCCCAGCATTTT . TRBV19 . TRBJ1-5
CASSQDPVSSGANVLTF TGTGCCAGCAGCCAAGACCCGGTCTCCTCTGGGGCCAACGTCCTGACTTTC . TRBV3-1/TRBV3-2 . TRBJ2-6
CASTRLAGDYEQYF TGTGCCAGCACCCGACTAGCGGGGGACTACGAGCAGTACTTC TRBD2 TRBV6-5 . TRBJ2-7
CSVDKAGQGTDTQYF TGCAGCGTTGATAAGGCAGGTCAAGGCACAGATACGCAGTATTTT . TRBV29-1 . TRBJ2-3
CASSVGRGGETQYF TGTGCCAGCAGCGTCGGAAGGGGCGGCGAGACCCAGTACTTC . TRBV9 . TRBJ2-5
CASSPRAGAGGFYEQYF TGTGCCAGCAGCCCGCGGGCAGGTGCGGGGGGATTCTACGAGCAGTACTTC TRBD2 TRBV4-2 . TRBJ2-7
CASSLGDAASYEQYF TGTGCCAGCAGTTTAGGGGACGCGGCCTCCTACGAGCAGTACTTC . TRBV27 . TRBJ2-7
CASSLAGQTGNTIYF TGCGCCAGCAGCTTGGCTGGACAAACTGGAAACACCATATATTTT . TRBV5-1 . TRBJ1-3
CASSPPGGYSGNTIYF TGTGCCAGCTCACCACCGGGAGGATACTCTGGAAACACCATATATTTT . TRBV18 . TRBJ1-3
CAISDRLQSREQFF TGTGCCATCAGTGATAGACTCCAAAGTAGAGAGCAGTTCTTC . TRBV10-3 . TRBJ2-1
CASSQQGLMNTEAFF TGCGCCAGCAGCCAACAGGGATTGATGAACACTGAAGCTTTCTTT . TRBV4-1 . TRBJ1-1
CASSDRVRQPQHF TGTGCCAGCAGTGACAGGGTTCGGCAGCCCCAGCATTTT . TRBV6-1 . TRBJ1-5
CASSSLFRQTQYF TGTGCCAGCAGCTCACTATTTCGCCAGACCCAGTACTTC . TRBV11-2 . TRBJ2-5
CASSMDSNTEAFF TGTGCCAGTAGTATGGACTCCAACACTGAAGCTTTCTTT . TRBV19 . TRBJ1-1
CASTHSGTEYEKLFF TGTGCCAGCACCCACTCCGGGACAGAATATGAAAAACTGTTTTTT TRBD1 TRBV4-2 . TRBJ1-4
CASSLMTGNEQFF TGTGCCAGCAGTTTAATGACAGGCAATGAGCAGTTCTTC . TRBV27 . TRBJ2-1
CASSPPGGNTIYF TGTGCCAGCAGTCCCCCCGGGGGAAACACCATATATTTT . TRBV6-5 . TRBJ1-3
CASSARGPSWAEDTQYF TGTGCCAGTAGTGCTCGGGGGCCCTCCTGGGCAGAGGATACGCAGTATTTT . TRBV19 . TRBJ2-3
CSVPKGEFGYNEQFF TGCAGCGTCCCTAAGGGGGAATTCGGCTACAATGAGCAGTTCTTC . TRBV29-1 . TRBJ2-1
CASSARDRGYYEQYF TGTGCCAGCAGCGCCCGGGACAGGGGCTACTACGAGCAGTACTTC TRBD1 TRBV9 . TRBJ2-7
CATSRAQRGAGELFF TGTGCCACCAGCAGAGCCCAACGGGGGGCCGGGGAGCTGTTTTTT TRBD2 TRBV15 . TRBJ2-2
CASSPTPGLAGGRNEQFF TGTGCCAGCAGCCCAACTCCGGGACTAGCGGGGGGGCGGAATGAGCAGTTCTTC TRBD2 TRBV7-6 . TRBJ2-1
CASSASSTNYGYTF TGTGCCAGTAGTGCGAGCTCCACGAACTATGGCTACACCTTC . TRBV19 . TRBJ1-2
CSVGPHNNEQFF TGCAGCGTTGGACCCCATAACAATGAGCAGTTCTTC . TRBV29-1 . TRBJ2-1
CASTRGGGLPQHF TGTGCCAGCACCCGAGGAGGGGGCCTGCCCCAGCATTTT TRBD1 TRBV28 . TRBJ1-5
CASNTGSGANVLTF TGTGCCAGTAACACAGGGTCTGGGGCCAACGTCCTGACTTTC . TRBV19 once TRBJ2-6
CASSDPTAWKNSPLHF TGTGCCAGCAGTGACCCGACAGCATGGAAAAATTCACCCCTCCACTTT . TRBV25-1 . TRBJ1-6
CASSIRAVINQPQHF TGTGCCAGTAGTATTAGGGCGGTCATCAATCAGCCCCAGCATTTT . TRBV19 . TRBJ1-5
CAWSGTSGSTDTQYF TGTGCCTGGAGCGGGACTAGCGGGTCTACAGATACGCAGTATTTT TRBD2 TRBV30 . TRBJ2-3